This T cell receptor beta chain derives from a study of blood T cell repertoires in COVID-19. Study context: Sites in the United States, Italy and Spain provided acute and convalescent COVID-19 samples. The analysed material was cDNA or gDNA that came from T cells, B-cell-depleted T cells, or PBMCs.

Source study methods: Estimation of nucleated cell counts relied on the amplification of reference gene primers. This table comes from immunoSEQ multiplex PCR, and its TCRdb copy is limited to in-frame clones, with some not included. That table gives V, J and clone size, and the DNA gave D and trimming. The sample lists approximately 90,000 clones, more than 80% occurring once. The CDR3 is 18 amino acids. Trimming pared 4 bases from V and 6 bases from J, leaving 23 bases between. Germline CDR1 is SGHRS and CDR2 is YFSETQ. The source is a woman of 80 years or more with acute or convalescent COVID-19. The genes are TRBV5-1 and TRBJ1-6; no firm D call. Sequenced: peripheral blood. CDR3 DNA sequence: TGCGCCAGCAGCCACAGACCAGTGGCCAAAGTCGCTAATTCACCCCTCCACTTT. This sequence encodes CASSHRPVAKVANSPLHF.